This T cell receptor (beta chain) was recorded in a study of molecular identifiers for immune sequencing clone quantification. Listed TCR primers, together with previously described methods, were used for the bulk TCR libraries. One entry per CDR3 protein results from TCRdb running MiXCR on the PCR reads. The sample holds approximately 500,000 distinct CDR3 sequences; under 30% are singletons and the top ten take under 0.85%. Using a CD8+CD4-CCR7+CD45RA+ phenotype, naive CD8 T cells were sorted. This clonotype was recorded a few times. Its antigen remains unknown. The CDR3 extends over 15 amino acids. V lost 0 bases and J 3 bases, leaving 11 bases between the germline ends. The germline V gene encodes CDR1 SGDLS and CDR2 YYNGEE. General study points: Clones of above 20 RNA copies carried over 98% of effector molecules; in naive cells they carried under 1%.

The origin of this receptor is a human donor in good health. Some libraries in this study had Jurkat cell RNA spiked in. The V call is TRBV9, the J call TRBJ2-3; D gene uncertain. Sequencing was carried out using naive CD8+ T cells from blood, with Jurkat cell RNA spiked in. Subset defined: FACS-sorted CD8+CD4-CCR7+CD45RA+ naive T cells. CDR3 amino acids: CASSVDGAGTDTQYF. CDR3 in DNA: TGTGCCAGCAGCGTAGACGGTGCTGGGACAGATACGCAGTATTTT.